The 18 T cell receptor beta chains given below trace back to one sample, sequenced in a study of technical replicates of blood from several donors (dated 2017 in TCRdb). Library method: the immunoSEQ multiplex PCR assay. Imported from immuneACCESS, the table was reduced by TCRdb to in-frame sequences with V and J called. These copies leave out some clones; in studies compared against another copy, an unresolved V gene accounts for under half, and the cause of the remainder is not known. The sample table shows fewer than 90,000 clones, and roughly 90% are seen once. The ten most abundant clones make up about 0.4% of the sample. Sequencing used T cells isolated from PBMCs. Receptors were obtained from a human donor in good health.

The chain uses TRBV11-3 and TRBJ2-3; maybe TRBD2 (6 bases). The CDR3 is made up of 15 amino acids. The germline gives CDR1 SGHNT, CDR2 YENEEA. Trimming cost V 3 bases and J 2 bases, with 12 bases left between them. The CDR3 sequence is CASSFRAGSTDTQYF. The CDR3 DNA sequence: TGTGCCAGCAGCTTCCGGGCGGGGTCCACAGATACGCAGTATTTT.

The genes are TRBV6-5 and TRBJ2-5; D uncertain. Germline CDR1 MNHEY, CDR2 SVGAGI. Deletions cut 8 bases from V and 2 bases from J, with 6 bases between. The CDR3 length is 11 residues. The CDR3 nucleotides read TGTGCCAGCCGGCGGCAAGAGACCCAGTACTTC. Protein sequence: CASRRQETQYF.

This chain links TRBV6-6 with TRBJ1-5, with TRBD1 matching over 9 bases. The CDR3 is 15 amino acids. The germline CDR1 and CDR2 sequences are MNHNY and SVGAGI (reference sequence). J lost 2 bases, V lost 8 bases, and 7 bases had no gene match. The CDR3 loop reads CASAGTGYGNQPQHF. CDR3 DNA: TGTGCCAGCGCCGGGACAGGGTACGGCAATCAGCCCCAGCATTTT.

The J gene is TRBJ1-1, the V gene TRBV5-4, with unresolved D. V lost 4 bases and J lost 6, with 13 bases in between. Germline-derived CDR1 and CDR2 are SGHNT and YYREEE (reference sequence). The CDR3 runs 13 residues. The CDR3 nucleotides read TGTGCCAGCAGCACCCTGGTAGAGCCTGAAGCTTTCTTT. This sequence encodes CASSTLVEPEAFF.

The chain couples TRBV27 to TRBJ2-7; 9 bases agree with TRBD1. J was trimmed by 5 bases and V by 7 bases; bases with no gene match: 6. Germline CDR1 and CDR2: MNHEY and SMNVEV (reference sequence). CDR3 length: 13 residues. For the CDR3, the DNA is TGTGCCAGCACGGGGACAGGGACCCACGAGCAGTACTTC. Translation gives CASTGTGTHEQYF.

The chain recombines TRBV4-1 with TRBJ1-4; D gene ambiguous. V gave up 1 base and J gave up 0 bases, with 6 bases separating them. The germline V gene has CDR1 MGHRA and CDR2 YSYEKL. This CDR3 contains 15 residues. The CDR3 region has the DNA TGCGCCAGCAGCCAAGGGGCCGCAACTAATGAAAAACTGTTTTTT. It codes for CASSQGAATNEKLFF.

This chain links TRBV5-1 with TRBJ1-3; the D is unclear. This CDR3 contains 15 residues. Germline V gene sequence: CDR1 SGHRS, CDR2 YFSETQ. With 0 bases removed from V and 3 bases from J, the gap between germline ends came to 10 bases. The CDR3 loop is CASSLGEASGNTIYF. The CDR3 DNA is TGCGCCAGCAGCTTGGGAGAGGCTAGTGGAAACACCATATATTTT.

This clone was seen once. The chain uses TRBV12-5 and TRBJ2-1; D unclear. The CDR3 covers 13 residues. CDR1 and CDR2 from the germline V gene are LGHNT and FRNRAP. The V gene lost 9 bases and the J gene lost 6 bases, with 15 bases spanning the gap. CDR3 sequence: CASRLTLGNEQFF. CDR3 nucleotide sequence: TGTGCTAGCCGCCTGACCCTAGGCAATGAGCAGTTCTTC.

In DNA form, the CDR3 reads TGTGCCGCAGGCGAAGCGGGAGGTGACGAGCAGTACTTC. Translating gives CAAGEAGGDEQYF. This sequence joins TRBV10-3 and TRBJ2-7; 9 bases agree with TRBD2. CDR1 is ENHRY, CDR2 SYGVKD, per germline. There are 13 residues in the CDR3. Trimming took 11 bases from V and 5 from J; bases not matched to a gene: 10.

Only a few counts were recorded for this clone. This chain links TRBV4-1 with TRBJ2-6; 7 bases map to TRBD1. Germline loops: CDR1 MGHRA, CDR2 YSYEKL. The CDR3 contains 20 residues. The V and J ends lost 0 bases and 0 bases, in that order; junction bases with no gene match: 11. The CDR3 nucleotides read TGCGCCAGCAGCCAAGATCCGAGACAGGGAGTCGGCTCTGGGGCCAACGTCCTGACTTTC. This codes for CASSQDPRQGVGSGANVLTF.

The chain combines TRBV18 with TRBJ2-7; 7 nucleotides match TRBD2. CDR3 length: 15 residues. Trimming cost V 3 bases and J 6 bases; bases outside gene matches: 11. CDR1 and CDR2 from the germline V gene are KGHSH and LQKENI. The CDR3 sequence is CASSPLSGRVGEQYF. In DNA form, the CDR3 reads TGTGCCAGCTCACCGTTATCGGGGAGGGTTGGCGAGCAGTACTTC.

This clone was found once. This rearrangement joins TRBV7-9 to TRBJ2-7; possible D gene TRBD1, 6 bases. Trimming stripped 0 bases from V and 3 bases from J, with 9 bases between. The CDR3 consists of 14 residues. Germline assignment: CDR1 SEHNR and CDR2 FQNEAQ (reference sequence). For the CDR3, the DNA is TGTGCCAGCAGCTTAGCGGGGACACGCTACGAGCAGTACTTC. It is translated as CASSLAGTRYEQYF.

The chain joins TRBV5-1 to TRBJ2-2, with D possibly TRBD2 on 6 matching bases. Germline CDR1 and CDR2: SGHRS and YFSETQ. The CDR3 totals 15 residues. With 1 base removed from V and 8 bases from J, the gap between germline ends came to 15 bases. The CDR3 nucleotides read TGCGCCAGCAGCTTGAGGCGGGATCGGCCTGGGGAGCTGTTTTTT. As protein: CASSLRRDRPGELFF.

This clone appeared once. The V and J genes are TRBV2 and TRBJ2-7; TRBD2 aligns across 8 bases. This CDR3 is 14 amino acids long. V gave up 3 bases and J gave up 5 bases; unmatched junction bases: 6. Germline V gene lookup returns CDR1 SNHLY and CDR2 FYNNEI. The CDR3 reads CASSEGLVLDEQYF. Written as DNA, the CDR3 is TGTGCCAGCAGTGAGGGACTAGTCCTGGACGAGCAGTACTTC.

The chain recombines TRBV7-3 with TRBJ2-5, with D possibly TRBD2 on 5 matching bases. Germline-derived CDR1 and CDR2 are SGHTA and FQGTGA. The ends were cut back, 3 bases at V and 2 bases at J, with 10 bases in the middle. The CDR3 runs to 14 residues. The CDR3 region is CASSFSGSQETQYF. CDR3 nucleotides: TGTGCCAGCAGCTTCAGCGGCAGTCAAGAGACCCAGTACTTC.

CDR3 sequence reads: CASSPQRQGGATNEKLFF. In DNA, the CDR3 is TGCGCCAGCAGCCCACAACGCCAGGGGGGAGCAACTAATGAAAAACTGTTTTTT. The chain is built from TRBV4-1 and TRBJ1-4; TRBD1 matches 7 bases. Germline CDR1 and CDR2: MGHRA and YSYEKL. This CDR3 has 18 amino acids. V gave up 4 bases and J gave up 0 bases; unmatched junction bases: 11.

The chain employs TRBV19 and TRBJ2-7; D possibly corresponds to TRBD2 (5 bases). Germline V lookup: CDR1 LNHDA, CDR2 SQIVND (reference sequence). Trimming stripped 4 bases from V and 3 bases from J, with 13 bases between. The CDR3 is 14 residues long. The CDR3 is CASSSFGNLYEQYF. In DNA form, the CDR3 reads TGTGCCAGTAGTAGTTTCGGGAACCTCTACGAGCAGTACTTC.

The V gene is TRBV28, the J gene TRBJ2-7; the match to TRBD2 covers 16 bases. Per germline, CDR1 MDHEN and CDR2 SYDVKM. This CDR3 comprises 16 residues. V lost 6 bases, J lost 6 bases, and 8 bases stayed unmatched. The CDR3 DNA reads as TGTGCCAGCAGGGGACTAGCGGGAGGGCCCCCCCCCGAGCAGTACTTC. Residues: CASRGLAGGPPPEQYF.